Here is one T cell receptor beta chain with its context. The antigen remains unidentified. The CDR3 is 15 residues long. J lost 4 bases, V lost 5 bases, and 9 bases had no gene match. Germline assignment: CDR1 SGHTA and CDR2 FQGNSA. The data originate from a study of STAT3 mutations in large granular lymphocyte leukemia. The study's findings and limits: Sampling intervals varied between patients and samples. Every T-LGLL patient had at least one immunodominant TCRbeta clonotype. Persisting codominant clonotypes may have hidden a small pathogenic clone. TCR clonotype switching after therapy occurred in about 35% of the 18 patients. In several patients, dominant TCR clone burden exceeded STAT3 mutant burden.

The data were produced by immunoSEQ multiplex PCR, yet TCRdb's version contains in-frame clones alone and is incomplete. In the table there are 10,000 to 15,000 clones, roughly 88% of which are singletons. The clonotype originates from a human donor with T large granular lymphocyte leukemia. Some clones in this sample may be carry-over from other donors' samples. The sequenced sample was PBMCs. The J gene is TRBJ2-5, the V gene TRBV7-2; 8 bases map to TRBD2. CDR3 coding DNA: TGTGCCAGCAGCACGGGGCGGGAGGATGCAGAGACCCAGTACTTC. Its translation: CASSTGREDAETQYF.